Following are 24 T cell receptor beta chains from one sample sequenced in a study of cytomegalovirus exposure and HLA in healthy donors. This PCR relied on a set of 60 Vbeta primers and 13 Jbeta primers. Measured with immunoSEQ multiplex PCR; TCRdb has only the in-frame clones, and not every one. The table lists roughly 140,000 clones, around 66% of them singletons. The material sequenced was PBMCs. The receptors come from a woman aged 25 to 45 in good health and CMV-seropositive.

The chain uses TRBV27 and TRBJ2-7, with 8 bases that match TRBD2. This CDR3 contains 15 residues. Germline CDR1 MNHEY, CDR2 SMNVEV (reference sequence). The J segment lost 2 bases and the V segment lost 1 base, leaving 4 bases of the junction unmatched. CDR3 DNA: TGTGCCAGCAGTTTATTCGGGGGGGCTCCCTACGAGCAGTACTTC. Its protein is CASSLFGGAPYEQYF.

This rearrangement joins TRBV5-4 to TRBJ1-6, with 8 bases identical to TRBD1. CDR1 is SGHNT and CDR2 is YYREEE in the germline V gene (reference sequence). This CDR3 has 17 residues. The J segment lost 6 bases and the V segment lost 4 bases, leaving 12 bases of the junction unmatched. CDR3 DNA: TGTGCCAGCAGCCTCCTTAGTGGGACAGGAGTTAATTCACCCCTCCACTTT. It yields the protein CASSLLSGTGVNSPLHF.

The CDR3 DNA reads as TGTGCCAGCAGCTTAGGGGCAGGGGTCAGAACAGATACGCAGTATTTT. Amino acid sequence: CASSLGAGVRTDTQYF. V usage is TRBV7-8 and J usage is TRBJ2-3, with D tentatively TRBD1 (6 bases). The V and J ends lost 1 base and 3 bases respectively, with 14 bases between them. CDR3 length: 16 residues. Germline CDR1 is SGHVS and CDR2 is FQNEAQ.

The chain joins TRBV5-1 to TRBJ1-1; D is perhaps TRBD1 (6 bases). Per germline, CDR1 SGHRS and CDR2 YFSETQ. The CDR3 has 14 residues. V was pared by 4 bases and J by 4 bases, with 14 bases between. The CDR3 loop is CASSAQGRATEAFF. Written as DNA, the CDR3 is TGCGCCAGCAGCGCACAGGGACGTGCCACTGAAGCTTTCTTT.

The CDR3 DNA is TGTGCCAGCAGAAAACCCCCGGGGGACGAGCAGTACTTC. Translated: CASRKPPGDEQYF. The chain employs TRBV6-5 and TRBJ2-7; D is perhaps TRBD2 (6 bases). This CDR3 has 13 residues. Germline lookup yields CDR1 MNHEY and CDR2 SVGAGI. V gave up 6 bases and J gave up 5 bases, with 14 bases separating them.

This rearrangement joins TRBV11-2 to TRBJ2-2; 7 bases agree with TRBD1. J gave up 7 bases and V 7 bases, and 15 bases lay outside the gene matches. CDR3 size: 16 residues. Germline-derived CDR1 and CDR2 are SGHAT and FQNNGV. Written as DNA, the CDR3 is TGTGCCAGCACCAACAGGGGCCAGGGGCTCGGCGGGGAGCTGTTTTTT. Protein: CASTNRGQGLGGELFF. Supplemented by reference TRBV11-2 and TRBJ2-2, the full variable domain reads EAGVAQSPRYKIIEKRQSVAFWCNPISGHATLYWYQQILGQGPKLLIQFQNNGVVDDSQLPKDRFSAERLKGVDSTLKIQPAKLEDSAVYLCASTNRGQGLGGELFFGEGSRLTVL.

This clone showed up just a few times. The chain links TRBV6-5 to TRBJ1-1; D gene uncertain. V shed 7 bases and J shed 4 bases, with 16 bases lying between them. This CDR3 is built from 14 residues. Germline V gene sequence: CDR1 MNHEY, CDR2 SVGAGI. DNA for the CDR3: TGTGCCAGCATCGACCTGCGGGCCGCCACTGAAGCTTTCTTT. Protein sequence: CASIDLRAATEAFF.

About this clone itself: Germline and junction disagree at one end, which may indicate a read error. The chain carries TRBV5-8 and TRBJ1-2, with 8 positions matching TRBD1. The germline V gene encodes CDR1 SGHTS and CDR2 YDEGEE. This CDR3 is built from 15 residues. DNA of the CDR3: TGTGCCAGCAGCTTGGGGGACAGGATTAATTATGGCTACCCCTTC. Protein product: CASSLGDRINYGYPF.

The chain joins TRBV7-9 to TRBJ2-6, with 9 bases fitting TRBD1. Germline CDR1 reads SEHNR; CDR2 reads FQNEAQ (reference sequence). CDR3 length: 18 amino acids. V shed 3 bases, J shed 3 bases, and the junction held 9 bases outside the gene matches. The CDR3 DNA reads TGTGCCAGCAGCTTGGGACAGGGCGTCCTAGATGGGGCCAACGTCCTGACTTTC. The encoded protein is CASSLGQGVLDGANVLTF.

This chain uses TRBV6-5 with TRBJ2-7; weak D call: TRBD2 (5 bases). Trimming took off 6 bases at V and 3 bases at J, with 18 bases between the two ends. This CDR3 is 15 amino acids long. Germline V CDR1 and CDR2: MNHEY, SVGAGI. In DNA form, the CDR3 reads TGTGCCAGCAGGGGAGTTAGGACTCAAGGCTACGAGCAGTACTTC. Translated, it gives CASRGVRTQGYEQYF.

The V and J genes are TRBV4-1 and TRBJ1-5; D not certain. Germline CDR1 MGHRA, CDR2 YSYEKL. The CDR3 has 14 amino acids. V was trimmed by 0 bases and J by 9 bases, leaving 12 bases between them. The CDR3 DNA follows: TGCGCCAGCAGCCAAGACGGGAGCATCGGGCCCCAGCATTTT. Translated, it gives CASSQDGSIGPQHF.

This chain connects TRBV29-1 to TRBJ2-5, with 7 bases lining up with TRBD2. CDR1 SQVTM and CDR2 ANQGSEA come from the germline V gene. J lost 4 bases, V lost 3 bases, and 8 bases had no gene match. The length of the CDR3 is 14 residues. Written as DNA, the CDR3 is TGCAGCGTTGAGGGGGGGTCGTGGGGAGAGACCCAGTACTTC. Translating it yields CSVEGGSWGETQYF.

The rearrangement uses TRBV19 and TRBJ1-4; perhaps TRBD1 as D (6 bases). V was cut by 5 bases and J by 3 bases, with 10 bases left in between. CDR1 and CDR2 (germline): LNHDA, SQIVND (reference sequence). This CDR3 has 14 residues. CDR3 sequence: CASSVDRPNEKLFF. In nucleotides, the CDR3 is TGTGCCAGTAGTGTGGACAGACCTAATGAAAAACTGTTTTTT.

This clone occurred a few times. The gene calls are TRBV4-1 and TRBJ1-3; D remains ambiguous. The germline gives CDR1 MGHRA, CDR2 YSYEKL. V gave up 0 bases and J gave up 4 bases, with 13 bases separating them. The CDR3 sequence is 16 residues long. The CDR3 spells CASSQDPRGGGNTIYF. CDR3 coding DNA: TGCGCCAGCAGCCAAGACCCTCGGGGAGGGGGAAACACCATATATTTT.

The chain employs TRBV5-1 and TRBJ1-1; D perhaps matches TRBD1 (6 bases). The V and J ends lost 6 bases and 5 bases respectively, with 17 bases between them. The V gene's germline CDR1 is SGHRS and CDR2 YFSETQ. This CDR3 has 14 residues. CDR3 protein: CASNRDIAGTEAFF. The CDR3 DNA is TGCGCCAGCAACCGGGACATCGCCGGTACTGAAGCTTTCTTT.

The gene calls are TRBV29-1 and TRBJ1-1; D unresolved. V lost 5 bases and J lost 4, with 17 bases in between. The germline V gene encodes CDR1 SQVTM and CDR2 ANQGSEA. This CDR3 is built from 14 residues. The CDR3 is CSVFIGVGSTEAFF. CDR3 in DNA: TGCAGCGTTTTTATTGGGGTCGGGAGCACTGAAGCTTTCTTT.

The gene calls are TRBV2 and TRBJ1-2; TRBD1 matches 7 bases. The CDR3 is 14 residues long. Germline values: CDR1 SNHLY, CDR2 FYNNEI. With 7 bases clipped from V and 5 bases from J, the junction kept 10 bases outside the gene matches. The CDR3 loop is CASKRTGLVYGYTF. CDR3 bases: TGTGCCAGCAAGAGGACAGGCCTCGTTTATGGCTACACCTTC.

The rearrangement uses TRBV29-1 and TRBJ1-1, with TRBD1 as a possible D gene (5 bases). CDR3 length: 11 amino acids. Trimming pared 7 bases from V and 3 bases from J, leaving 9 bases between. In germline, CDR1 is SQVTM, CDR2 ANQGSEA. CDR3 sequence: CSGRGDTEAFF. CDR3 DNA: TGCAGCGGTCGGGGGGACACTGAAGCTTTCTTT.

In DNA, the CDR3 is TGTGCCAGCAGTCAGGGGGCTGAGCAGTTCTTC. It is translated as CASSQGAEQFF. The rearrangement uses TRBV5-6 and TRBJ2-1; 8 bases are shared with TRBD1. This CDR3 region has 11 residues. The V and J ends lost 5 bases and 9 bases, in that order; junction bases with no gene match: 1. Germline V gene lookup returns CDR1 SGHDT and CDR2 YYEEEE.

The chain links TRBV6-1 to TRBJ1-2; D perhaps matches TRBD1 (6 bases). CDR1 is MNHNS, CDR2 SASEGT, per germline. The V gene lost 4 bases and the J gene lost 4 bases, with 13 bases spanning the gap. This CDR3 is 14 amino acids long. The chain's CDR3 is CASSVRTEGYGYTF. CDR3 bases: TGTGCCAGCAGTGTTAGGACAGAGGGCTATGGCTACACCTTC.

Only a few counts were recorded for this clone. The gene calls are TRBV7-9 and TRBJ1-2, with 9 nucleotides matching TRBD1. V lost 3 bases and J lost 4; bases outside the gene matches: 15. CDR1 and CDR2 from the germline V gene are SEHNR and FQNEAQ (reference sequence). The CDR3 covers 18 residues. The CDR3 loop reads CASSFVWDRAQVGYGYTF. The DNA for the CDR3 is TGTGCCAGCAGCTTCGTTTGGGACAGGGCCCAAGTAGGCTATGGCTACACCTTC.

Notes on this clone: At the DNA level, this CDR3 is encoded by other sequences in the same sample as well. The V and J genes are TRBV6-1 and TRBJ2-7; TRBD1 might be the D (6 bases). Germline V gene data show CDR1 as MNHNS and CDR2 as SASEGT. V was shortened by 7 bases and J by 1 base, with 14 bases between the two germline ends. The CDR3 extends over 14 amino acids. The CDR3 DNA reads TGTGCCAGCAACCGGGACATGGGGTCCTACGAGCAGTACTTC. Translating gives CASNRDMGSYEQYF.

The chain recombines TRBV19 with TRBJ2-5; 10 bases align to TRBD2. The CDR3 spans 15 residues. Looked up from germline, CDR1 is LNHDA and CDR2 is SQIVND (reference sequence). J lost 5 bases, V lost 4 bases, and 7 bases had no gene match. The CDR3 nucleotides read TGTGCCAGTAGTACTGGAGAAGCGGGGGGGGAGACCCAGTACTTC. Translation gives CASSTGEAGGETQYF.

The V call is TRBV10-3, the J call TRBJ1-1; 8 bases agree with TRBD1. Germline CDR1 and CDR2: ENHRY and SYGVKD. V trimming: 6 bases; J trimming: 1 base; junction bases outside the gene matches: 4. CDR3 length: 14 amino acids. Written as DNA, the CDR3 is TGTGCCATCAGACGGGGACAGGAGAACACTGAAGCTTTCTTT. Translated: CAIRRGQENTEAFF.